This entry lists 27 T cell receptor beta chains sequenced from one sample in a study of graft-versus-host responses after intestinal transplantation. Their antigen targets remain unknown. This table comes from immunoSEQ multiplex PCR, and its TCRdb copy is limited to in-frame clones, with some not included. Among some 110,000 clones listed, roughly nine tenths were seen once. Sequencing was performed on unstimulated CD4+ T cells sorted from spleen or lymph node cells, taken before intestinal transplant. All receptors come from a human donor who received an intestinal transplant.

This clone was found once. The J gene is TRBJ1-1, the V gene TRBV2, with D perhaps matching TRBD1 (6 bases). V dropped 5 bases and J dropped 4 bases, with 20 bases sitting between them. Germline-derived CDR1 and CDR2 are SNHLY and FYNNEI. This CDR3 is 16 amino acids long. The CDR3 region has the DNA TGTGCCAGCAGTCTGCGGGGTGGGGGGGGCCCCACTGAAGCTTTCTTT. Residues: CASSLRGGGGPTEAFF. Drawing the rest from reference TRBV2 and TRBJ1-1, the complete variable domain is EPEVTQTPSHQVTQMGQEVILRCVPISNHLYFYWYRQILGQKVEFLVSFYNNEISEKSEIFDDQFSVERPDGSNFTLKIRSTKLEDSAMYFCASSLRGGGGPTEAFFGQGTRLTVV.

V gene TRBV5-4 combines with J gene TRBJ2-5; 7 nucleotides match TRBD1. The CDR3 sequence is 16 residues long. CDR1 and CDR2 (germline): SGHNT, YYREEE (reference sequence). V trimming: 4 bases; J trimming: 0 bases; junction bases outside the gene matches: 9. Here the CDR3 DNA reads TGTGCCAGCAGCCGACACAGGGGCAATTACCAAGAGACCCAGTACTTC. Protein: CASSRHRGNYQETQYF.

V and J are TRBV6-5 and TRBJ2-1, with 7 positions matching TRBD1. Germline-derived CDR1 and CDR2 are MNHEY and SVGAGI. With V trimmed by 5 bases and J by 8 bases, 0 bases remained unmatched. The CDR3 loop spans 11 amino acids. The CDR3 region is CASSQGDEQFF. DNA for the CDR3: TGTGCCAGCAGTCAGGGGGATGAGCAGTTCTTC.

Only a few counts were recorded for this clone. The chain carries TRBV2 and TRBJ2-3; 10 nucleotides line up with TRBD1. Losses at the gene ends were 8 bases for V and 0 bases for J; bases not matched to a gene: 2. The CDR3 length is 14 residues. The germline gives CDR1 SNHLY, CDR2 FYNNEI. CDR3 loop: CASRQGASTDTQYF. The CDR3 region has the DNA TGTGCCAGCCGACAGGGGGCGAGCACAGATACGCAGTATTTT. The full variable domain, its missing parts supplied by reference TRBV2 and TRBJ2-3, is EPEVTQTPSHQVTQMGQEVILRCVPISNHLYFYWYRQILGQKVEFLVSFYNNEISEKSEIFDDQFSVERPDGSNFTLKIRSTKLEDSAMYFCASRQGASTDTQYFGPGTRLTVL.

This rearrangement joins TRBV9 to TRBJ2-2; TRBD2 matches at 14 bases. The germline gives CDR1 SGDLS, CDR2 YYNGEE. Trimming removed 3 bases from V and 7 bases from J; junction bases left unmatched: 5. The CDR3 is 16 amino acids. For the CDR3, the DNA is TGTGCCAGCAGCGCAGGACTAGCGGGAGGAGACGGGGAGCTGTTTTTT. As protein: CASSAGLAGGDGELFF.

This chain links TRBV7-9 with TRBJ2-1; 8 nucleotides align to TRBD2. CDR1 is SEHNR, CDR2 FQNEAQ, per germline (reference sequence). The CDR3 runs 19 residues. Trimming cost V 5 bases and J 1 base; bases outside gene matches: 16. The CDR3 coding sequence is TGTGCCAGCAGCGCCGGGACTAGTGGCACCGGTGGGTCCTACAATGAGCAGTTCTTC. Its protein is CASSAGTSGTGGSYNEQFF.

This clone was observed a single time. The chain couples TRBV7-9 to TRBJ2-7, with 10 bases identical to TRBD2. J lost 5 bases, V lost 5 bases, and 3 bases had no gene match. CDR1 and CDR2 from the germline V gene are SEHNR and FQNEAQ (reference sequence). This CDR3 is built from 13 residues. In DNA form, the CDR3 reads TGTGCCAGCAGCCAGCGGGGGGGCCACGAGCAGTACTTC. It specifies CASSQRGGHEQYF.

CDR3 protein: CATSTQLGDQPQHF. The DNA of the CDR3 is TGTGCCACCAGCACGCAGTTAGGGGATCAGCCCCAGCATTTT. This chain joins TRBV15 and TRBJ1-5; a weak D match, TRBD1 (5 bases). The CDR3 spans 14 residues. V shed 4 bases and J shed 5 bases, with 12 bases lying between them. Germline V gene data show CDR1 as LNHNV and CDR2 as YYDKDF (reference sequence).

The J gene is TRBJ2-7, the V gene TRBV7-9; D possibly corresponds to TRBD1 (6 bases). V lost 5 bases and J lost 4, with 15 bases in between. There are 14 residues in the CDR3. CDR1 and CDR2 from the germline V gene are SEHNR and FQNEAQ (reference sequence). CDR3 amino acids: CASSLQQGSYEQYF. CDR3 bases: TGTGCCAGCAGCCTCCAACAGGGTTCGTACGAGCAGTACTTC.

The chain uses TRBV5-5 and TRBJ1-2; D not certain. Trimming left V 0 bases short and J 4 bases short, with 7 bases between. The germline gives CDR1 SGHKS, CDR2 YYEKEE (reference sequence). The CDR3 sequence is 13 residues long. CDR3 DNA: TGTGCCAGCAGCTTGGTCGGCAGCTATGGCTACACCTTC. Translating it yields CASSLVGSYGYTF.

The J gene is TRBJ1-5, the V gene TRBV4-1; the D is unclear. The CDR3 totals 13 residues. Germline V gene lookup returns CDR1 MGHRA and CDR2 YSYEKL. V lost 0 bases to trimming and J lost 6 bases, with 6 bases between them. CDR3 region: CASSQDWGQPQHF. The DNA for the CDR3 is TGCGCCAGCAGCCAAGATTGGGGTCAGCCCCAGCATTTT.

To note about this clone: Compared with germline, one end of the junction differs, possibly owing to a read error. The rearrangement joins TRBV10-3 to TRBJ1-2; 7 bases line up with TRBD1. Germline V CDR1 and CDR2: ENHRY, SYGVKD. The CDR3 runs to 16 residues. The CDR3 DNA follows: TGTGCCACCAGTGAGTCGAAGGGGACAGAAAACTATGGCTACACCTTC. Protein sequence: CATSESKGTENYGYTF.

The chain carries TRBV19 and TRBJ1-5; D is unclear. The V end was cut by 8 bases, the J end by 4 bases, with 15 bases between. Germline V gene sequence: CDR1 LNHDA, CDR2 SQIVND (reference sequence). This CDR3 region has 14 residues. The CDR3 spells CASARSAVNQPQHF. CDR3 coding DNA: TGTGCCAGTGCCCGCTCGGCAGTGAATCAGCCCCAGCATTTT.

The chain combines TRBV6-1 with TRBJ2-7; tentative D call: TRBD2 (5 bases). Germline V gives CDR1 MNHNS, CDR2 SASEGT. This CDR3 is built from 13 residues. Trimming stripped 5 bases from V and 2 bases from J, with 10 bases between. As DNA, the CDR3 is TGTGCCAGCAGTAGAGACGGGGCCTACGAGCAGTACTTC. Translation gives CASSRDGAYEQYF.

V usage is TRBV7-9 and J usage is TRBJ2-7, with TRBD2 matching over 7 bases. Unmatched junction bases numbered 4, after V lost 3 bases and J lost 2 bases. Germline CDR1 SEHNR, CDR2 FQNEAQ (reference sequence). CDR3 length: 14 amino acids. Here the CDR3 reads CASSFSSGTYEQYF. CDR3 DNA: TGTGCCAGCAGCTTCTCTAGCGGCACCTACGAGCAGTACTTC.

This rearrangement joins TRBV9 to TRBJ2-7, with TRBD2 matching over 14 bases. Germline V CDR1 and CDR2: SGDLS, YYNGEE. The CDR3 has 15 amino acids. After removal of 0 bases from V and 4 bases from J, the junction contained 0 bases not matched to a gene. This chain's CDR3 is CASSVGLAGGYEQYF. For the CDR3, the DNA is TGTGCCAGCAGCGTAGGACTAGCGGGAGGGTACGAGCAGTACTTC.

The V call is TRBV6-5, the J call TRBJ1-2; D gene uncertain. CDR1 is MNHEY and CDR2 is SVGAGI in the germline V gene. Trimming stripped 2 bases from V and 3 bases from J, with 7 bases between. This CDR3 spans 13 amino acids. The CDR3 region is CASSYDRYYGYTF. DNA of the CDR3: TGTGCCAGCAGTTACGACCGGTACTATGGCTACACCTTC.

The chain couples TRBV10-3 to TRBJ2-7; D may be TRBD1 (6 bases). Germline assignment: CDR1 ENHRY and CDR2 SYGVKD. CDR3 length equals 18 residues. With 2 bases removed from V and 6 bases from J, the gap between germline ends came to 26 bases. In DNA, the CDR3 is TGTGCCATCAGTGAGCTCCCTGGACAGATACGTCTCCTGGTCGAGCAGTACTTC. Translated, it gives CAISELPGQIRLLVEQYF.

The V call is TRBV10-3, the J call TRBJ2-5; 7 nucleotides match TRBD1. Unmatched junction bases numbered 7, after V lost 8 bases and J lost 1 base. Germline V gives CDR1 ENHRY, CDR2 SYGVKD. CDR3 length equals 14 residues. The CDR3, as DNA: TGTGCCATCGGAGAGTACAGGGGCCAAGAGACCCAGTACTTC. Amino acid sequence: CAIGEYRGQETQYF.

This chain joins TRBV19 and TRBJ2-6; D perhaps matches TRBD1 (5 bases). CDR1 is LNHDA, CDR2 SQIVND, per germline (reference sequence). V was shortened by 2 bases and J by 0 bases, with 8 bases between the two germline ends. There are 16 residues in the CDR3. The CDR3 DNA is TGTGCCAGTAGTATACCAGGGCTCTCTGGGGCCAACGTCCTGACTTTC. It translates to CASSIPGLSGANVLTF.

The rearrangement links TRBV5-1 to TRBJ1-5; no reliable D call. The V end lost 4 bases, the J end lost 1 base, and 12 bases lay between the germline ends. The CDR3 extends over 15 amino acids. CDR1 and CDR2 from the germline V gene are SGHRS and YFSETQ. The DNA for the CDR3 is TGCGCCAGCAGCGCCGAAACAGAGAGCAATCAGCCCCAGCATTTT. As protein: CASSAETESNQPQHF.

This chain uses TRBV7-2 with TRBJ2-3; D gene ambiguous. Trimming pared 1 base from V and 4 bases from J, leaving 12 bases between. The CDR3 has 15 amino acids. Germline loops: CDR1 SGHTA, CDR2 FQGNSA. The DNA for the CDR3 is TGTGCCAGCAGCTTAGGGGCAGGACGGGCAGATACGCAGTATTTT. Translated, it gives CASSLGAGRADTQYF.

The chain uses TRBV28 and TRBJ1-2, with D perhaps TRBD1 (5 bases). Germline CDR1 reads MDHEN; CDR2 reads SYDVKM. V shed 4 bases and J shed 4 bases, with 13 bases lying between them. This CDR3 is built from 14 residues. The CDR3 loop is CASSSPSGGYGYTF. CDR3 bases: TGTGCCAGCAGTTCCCCCTCCGGGGGCTATGGCTACACCTTC.

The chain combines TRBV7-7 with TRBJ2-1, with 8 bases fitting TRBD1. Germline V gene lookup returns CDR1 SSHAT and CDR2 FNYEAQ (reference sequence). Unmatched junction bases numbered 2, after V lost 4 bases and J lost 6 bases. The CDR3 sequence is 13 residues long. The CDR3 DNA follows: TGTGCCAGCAGCTCCGACAGGGGCAATGAGCAGTTCTTC. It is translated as CASSSDRGNEQFF.

Here the CDR3 reads CASSYDRAGNTIYF. In DNA form, the CDR3 reads TGTGCCAGCAGTTACGACAGGGCTGGAAACACCATATATTTT. The chain joins TRBV6-6 to TRBJ1-3, with 7 bases lining up with TRBD1. Germline V gene lookup returns CDR1 MNHNY and CDR2 SVGAGI (reference sequence). There are 14 residues in the CDR3. V lost 2 bases and J lost 2; bases outside the gene matches: 0.

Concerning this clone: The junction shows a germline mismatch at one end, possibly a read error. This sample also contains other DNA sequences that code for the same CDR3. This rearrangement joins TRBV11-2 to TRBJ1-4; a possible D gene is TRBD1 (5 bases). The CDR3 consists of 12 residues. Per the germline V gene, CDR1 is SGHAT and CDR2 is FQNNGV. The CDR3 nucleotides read TGCGCCAGCAGCCCCGTCGGGGGAAAACTGTTTTTT. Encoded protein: CASSPVGGKLFF.

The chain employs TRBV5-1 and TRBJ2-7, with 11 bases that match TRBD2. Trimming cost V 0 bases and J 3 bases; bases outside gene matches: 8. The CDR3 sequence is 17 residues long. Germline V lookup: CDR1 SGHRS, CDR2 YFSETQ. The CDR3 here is CASSLGPTSGRNYEQYF. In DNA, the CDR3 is TGCGCCAGCAGCTTGGGTCCCACTAGCGGGAGAAACTACGAGCAGTACTTC.